This T cell receptor beta chain was documented in a study of CD8 T cells in seronegative destructive rheumatoid arthritis (dated by TCRdb to the early 2020s). In the study overall: At the time of sampling, seven of the eight CND-RA patients were on biological drugs. Peripheral CD8+ TCRbeta repertoires were compared between CCP-negative destructive rheumatoid arthritis (CND-RA) patients and newly diagnosed seropositive RA, seronegative RA and healthy controls. The seropositive RA, seronegative RA and healthy control comparison cohorts were obtained from an earlier published TCRbeta dataset rather than being newly sequenced. What the study reported, not specific to this receptor: More CMV-reactive and fewer influenza A-reactive CD8+ TCRbeta sequences were observed in CND-RA repertoires than in controls and other RA subtypes. A distinct set of enriched public clonotypes appeared to be present in CND-RA patients, and the authors interpreted this finding as support for a separate disease subset. Across the 117,399 clonotypes tested, no public clonotype enrichment was retained after Benjamini-Hochberg correction. Because no diagnostic samples were available, the TCR repertoire differences may partly reflect poor disease control over the years rather than being present at onset. The small size of the CND-RA cohort was noted as a limitation of the study. After adjusting for age, CND-RA patients appeared to have less diverse, more clonal CD8+ TCRbeta repertoires than other RA subtypes.

CND-RA patients were negative for the clinical CCP2 antibody test, and joint destruction progressed despite active therapy. Every CND-RA patient showed typical joint destruction in the wrists and ankles and had failed conventional anti-rheumatic therapy. Sampling of CND-RA patients was performed not at diagnosis but after long disease histories, which spanned decades in several cases. Around 50 millilitres of EDTA-anticoagulated peripheral blood were collected from each patient. Density gradient separation with Ficoll-Paque PLUS was used to isolate peripheral blood mononuclear cells. AutoMACS magnetic bead positive selection was used to isolate CD8+ cells from fresh or cryopreserved PBMCs, and flow cytometry was used to check purity. Genomic DNA was extracted with Nucleospin Tissue or Tissue XS kits and quantified on a Qubit 2.0 fluorometer. Notes on this clone: Its binding antigen is unknown. No qualities accompany the bases; no much larger clone lies one base away.

Following the manufacturer's instructions, genomic DNA from CD8+ cells served as the input for TCRbeta sequencing. A genomics technology centre in Finland performed the TCRbeta sequencing with the immunoSEQ assay. For the original study's pipeline: Clonotype tables produced by the immunoSEQ preprocessing pipeline were converted into VDJtools format, and non-productive clonotypes were filtered out. Samples with fewer than 10,000 reads were excluded, the remaining samples were subsampled to 10,000 reads, and six of eight CND-RA samples were retained. Shannon-Wiener, Simpson and clonality indices were calculated with the VDJtools CalcDiversityStats function on data subsampled to 10,000 reads. To infer antigen specificity, non-singleton TCRbeta clonotypes were hard-matched against VDJdb, meaning no mismatches were allowed. CDR3 sequences that differed by one amino acid (Hamming distance 1) were grouped together into clusters with potentially shared antigen targets. After each group was resampled to six samples, one-sided Fisher's exact tests checked public clonotypes for group enrichment, with the whole procedure repeated ten times. TCRdb took over this immuneACCESS table, retaining in-frame rearrangements with V and J assigned. Such tables are incomplete; in checked studies, under half of the missing clones stem from an unresolved V gene, and the remainder is unexplained. The V and J calls and clone size come from that table; D and trimming were worked out from the DNA. A total of about 13,000 clones appear in this sample, roughly four fifths of them only once. Around 28% of the sample belongs to the ten largest clones.

According to the germline V gene, CDR1 reads ENHRY and CDR2 reads SYGVKD. The cysteine opens and the phenylalanine closes a CDR3 of 15 amino acids. Of the read, only the CDR3 DNA is kept; its 45 bases are in frame from base 1. Trimming costs V 3 bases and J 0 bases, and their ends lie 11 bases apart. The V gene is TRBV10-3 and the J gene is TRBJ1-1; TRBD1 is perhaps the D gene, given 6 matching bases. This receptor was identified in a woman aged 30-49 years with seronegative destructive rheumatoid arthritis. The sequenced material came from CD8+ T cells from blood. The sequence in DNA is TGTGCCATCAGTGACCCGTGGGGGCTGAACACTGAAGCTTTCTTT. Translation gives CAISDPWGLNTEAFF.